This T cell receptor beta chain emerged from a study of T cell changes during pregnancy in multiple sclerosis. V was cut by 1 base and J by 11 bases, with 17 bases left in between. The CDR3 has 14 amino acids. Germline V gene data show CDR1 as SGHTA and CDR2 as FQGNSA. Clones were sequenced by immunoSEQ multiplex PCR, and TCRdb holds only the in-frame ones, with some missing. The sample yields fewer than 35,000 clones, 90% seen once. This clone has a handful of counts. This sequence was found in a female donor in good health, enrolled as a control in a pregnancy study. Sequenced here: CD4+ T cells from peripheral blood mononuclear cells, sampled in the third trimester of pregnancy. The V and J genes are TRBV7-2 and TRBJ1-1, with D perhaps matching TRBD1 (5 bases). The CDR3 nucleotides read TGTGCCAGCAGCTTAGAGGGACGGGTGGGAGGGGCTTTCTTT. This translates into CASSLEGRVGGAFF.